The clone carrying this TCR beta chain appeared many times. What it binds is not known. The entry originates in a study of T cell repertoires in cytomegalovirus infection. At the level of the study: Well-studied HLA-B-restricted CMV epitopes were used in the study alongside recently identified HLA-C-restricted ones. Matching HLA type and CMV infection were both indicated by public TCR beta signatures.

The CDR3 spans 15 residues. With 2 bases removed from V and 6 bases from J, the gap between germline ends came to 16 bases. The germline V gene encodes CDR1 SGHNT and CDR2 YYREEE (reference sequence). TCRdb reprocessed the reads with MiXCR, giving one entry per CDR3 protein. Among under 150,000 distinct CDR3 sequences, under 35% were seen once, and the ten largest hold 40% to 45%. Study-wide points: Within the response measured ex vivo, HLA-C-restricted CMV-specific TCR beta clonotypes were dominant. The study identified carriers of CMV plus the relevant HLA from cumulative public TCR beta family frequency.

The sequencing used CD8+ T cells from cultured PBMCs, collected from culture after CMV antigen stimulation. V gene TRBV5-4 combines with J gene TRBJ2-3, with D possibly being TRBD2 (7 bases). The sequence was obtained from a human donor in good health (CMV status not recorded). Some clones in this sample may be carry-over from other donors' samples. The CDR3 spells CASSFSGGAGDTQYF. The CDR3 coding sequence is TGTGCCAGCAGCTTTTCTGGGGGGGCAGGGGATACGCAGTATTTT.